The entry below describes one TCR beta chain. The antigen is unknown. PCR amplification relied on 60 Vbeta primers (plus 13 Jbeta primers). TCRdb's table, derived via immunoSEQ multiplex PCR, lists solely in-frame clones and lacks some. The sample holds 180,000 or so clones, roughly 80% seen once. This record belongs to a study of cytomegalovirus exposure and HLA in healthy donors. Regarding the study as a whole: Some TCR beta chains (around 160 of them) were listed as cytomegalovirus-associated. Among CMV-associated TCR beta chains, most appeared HLA-restricted in a later analysis. TCR beta V- and J-gene trimming, according to a later analysis, was linked to a missense DCLRE1C variant.

V lost 4 bases to trimming and J lost 5 bases, with 21 bases between them. The germline CDR1 and CDR2 sequences are LNHNV and YYDKDF (reference sequence). The CDR3 covers 16 residues. The genes are TRBV15 and TRBJ2-7; tentative D call: TRBD2 (6 bases). The sequenced sample was PBMCs. This TCR was sampled from a girl under 18 in good health and CMV-seropositive. CDR3 sequence: CATSTLLPGAFNEQYF. The CDR3 DNA reads as TGTGCCACCAGCACCCTCCTACCGGGAGCGTTCAACGAGCAGTACTTC.